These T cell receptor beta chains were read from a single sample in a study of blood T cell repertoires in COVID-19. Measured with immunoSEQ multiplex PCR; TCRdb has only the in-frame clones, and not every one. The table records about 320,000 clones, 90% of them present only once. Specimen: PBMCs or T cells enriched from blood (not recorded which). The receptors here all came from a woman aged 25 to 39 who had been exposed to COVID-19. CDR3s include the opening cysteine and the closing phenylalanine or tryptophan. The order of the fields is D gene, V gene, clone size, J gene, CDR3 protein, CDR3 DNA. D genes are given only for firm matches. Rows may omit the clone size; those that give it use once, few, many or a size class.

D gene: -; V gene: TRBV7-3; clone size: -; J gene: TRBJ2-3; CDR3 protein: CASSLGLGTDTQYF; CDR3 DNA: TGTGCCAGCAGCTTAGGACTTGGCACAGATACGCAGTATTTT
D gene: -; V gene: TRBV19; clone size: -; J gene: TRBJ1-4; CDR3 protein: CASSIEGRTNEKLFF; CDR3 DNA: TGTGCCAGTAGTATAGAGGGGCGAACTAATGAAAAACTGTTTTTT
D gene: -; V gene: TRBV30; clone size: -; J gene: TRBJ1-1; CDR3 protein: CAWSVLAGTEAFF; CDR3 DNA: TGTGCCTGGAGTGTACTCGCAGGCACTGAAGCTTTCTTT
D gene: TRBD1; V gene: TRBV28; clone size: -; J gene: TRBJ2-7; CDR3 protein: CASSSPGTGRFEQYF; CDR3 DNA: TGTGCCAGCAGTTCCCCCGGGACAGGGAGGTTCGAGCAGTACTTC
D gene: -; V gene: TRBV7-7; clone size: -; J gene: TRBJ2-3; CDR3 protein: CASSQDRNTDTQYF; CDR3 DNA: TGTGCCAGCAGCCAAGACAGGAACACAGATACGCAGTATTTT
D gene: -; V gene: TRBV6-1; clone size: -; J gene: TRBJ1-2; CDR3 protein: CASSEWAGYYGYTF; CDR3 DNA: TGTGCCAGCAGTGAATGGGCGGGCTACTATGGCTACACCTTC
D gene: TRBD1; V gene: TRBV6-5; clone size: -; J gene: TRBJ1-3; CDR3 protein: CASSYTGAYSGNTIYF; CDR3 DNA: TGTGCCAGCAGTTACACAGGGGCCTACTCTGGAAACACCATATATTTT
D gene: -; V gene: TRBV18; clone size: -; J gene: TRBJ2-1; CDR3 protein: CASSPPKKLPFF; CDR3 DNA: TGTGCCAGCTCACCACCAAAAAAACTGCCGTTCTTC
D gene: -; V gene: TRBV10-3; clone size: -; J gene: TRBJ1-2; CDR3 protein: CATTGDYGYTF; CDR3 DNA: TGTGCTACGACAGGCGACTATGGCTACACCTTC
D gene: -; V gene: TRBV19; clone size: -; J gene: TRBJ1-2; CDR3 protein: CASSIDYDRANYGYTF; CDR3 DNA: TGTGCCAGTAGTATAGATTACGACAGAGCTAACTATGGCTACACCTTC
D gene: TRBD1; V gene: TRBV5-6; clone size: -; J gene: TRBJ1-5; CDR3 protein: CASSLTGGHQPQHF; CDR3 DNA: TGTGCCAGCAGCTTGACAGGGGGCCATCAGCCCCAGCATTTT
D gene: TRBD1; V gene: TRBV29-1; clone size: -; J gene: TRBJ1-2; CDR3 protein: CSVSADRDDGYTF; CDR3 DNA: TGCAGCGTTTCCGCGGACAGGGACGACGGCTACACCTTC
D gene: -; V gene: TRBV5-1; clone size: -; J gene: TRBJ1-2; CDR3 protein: CASSSGSNYGYTF; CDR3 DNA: TGCGCCAGCAGCTCAGGTTCTAACTATGGCTACACCTTC
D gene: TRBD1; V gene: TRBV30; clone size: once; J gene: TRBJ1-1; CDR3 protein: CAWSVRGQAEAFF; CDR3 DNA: TGTGCCTGGAGTGTAAGGGGGCAGGCTGAAGCTTTCTTT
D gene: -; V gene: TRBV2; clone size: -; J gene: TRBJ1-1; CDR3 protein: CASSPRSGGNTEAFF; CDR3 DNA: TGTGCCAGCAGTCCGAGGTCGGGTGGGAACACTGAAGCTTTCTTT
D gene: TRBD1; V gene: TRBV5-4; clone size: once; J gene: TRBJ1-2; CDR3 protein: CASSRTGTVYYTF; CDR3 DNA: TGTGCCAGCAGCAGGACCGGGACAGTCTACTACACCTTC
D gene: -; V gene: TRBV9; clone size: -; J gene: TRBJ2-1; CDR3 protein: CASSAYLGASANEQFF; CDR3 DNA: TGTGCCAGCAGCGCTTACCTCGGAGCTAGCGCCAATGAGCAGTTCTTC
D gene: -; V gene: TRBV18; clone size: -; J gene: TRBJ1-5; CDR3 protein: CASSGGHQPQHF; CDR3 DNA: TGTGCCAGCTCAGGGGGCCATCAGCCCCAGCATTTT
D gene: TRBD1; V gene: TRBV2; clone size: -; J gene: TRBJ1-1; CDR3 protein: CASRVTGVGTEAFF; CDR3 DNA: TGTGCCAGCCGGGTTACAGGGGTTGGTACTGAAGCTTTCTTT
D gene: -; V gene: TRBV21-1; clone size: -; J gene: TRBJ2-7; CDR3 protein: CASRTDRDGAVVYEQYF; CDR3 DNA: TGTGCCAGCAGAACCGACAGGGATGGGGCCGTGGTCTACGAGCAGTACTTC
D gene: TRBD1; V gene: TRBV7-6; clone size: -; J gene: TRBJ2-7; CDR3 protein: CASSLADWAGTGKYF; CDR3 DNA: TGTGCCAGCAGCTTAGCGGATTGGGCCGGGACAGGGAAGTACTTC
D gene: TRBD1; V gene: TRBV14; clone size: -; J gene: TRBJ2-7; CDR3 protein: CASSPLGQGYEQYF; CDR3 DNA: TGTGCCAGCAGCCCCTTGGGACAGGGCTACGAGCAGTACTTC
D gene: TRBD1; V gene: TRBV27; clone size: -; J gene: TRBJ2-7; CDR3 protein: CASSVQGDPYEQYF; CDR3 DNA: TGTGCCAGCAGTGTCCAGGGGGACCCCTACGAGCAGTACTTC
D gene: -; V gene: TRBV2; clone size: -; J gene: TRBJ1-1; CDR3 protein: CASRGPVSLNTEAFF; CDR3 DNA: TGTGCCAGCAGGGGGCCGGTGTCCCTGAACACTGAAGCTTTCTTT
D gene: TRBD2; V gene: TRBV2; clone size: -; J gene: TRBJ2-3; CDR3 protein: CASTGLAGATDTQYF; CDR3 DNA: TGTGCCAGCACCGGACTAGCGGGGGCCACAGATACGCAGTATTTT
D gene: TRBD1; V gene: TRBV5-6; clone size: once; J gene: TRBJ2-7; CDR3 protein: CASSFGQGLLEQYF; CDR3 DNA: TGTGCCAGCAGCTTCGGACAGGGGTTGCTCGAGCAGTACTTC
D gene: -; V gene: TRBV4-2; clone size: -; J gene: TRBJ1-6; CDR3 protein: CASSQTGSYNSPLHF; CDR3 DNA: TGTGCCAGCAGCCAAACAGGCTCCTATAATTCACCCCTCCACTTT
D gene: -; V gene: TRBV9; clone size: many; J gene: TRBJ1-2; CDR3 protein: CASSVGGDYGYTF; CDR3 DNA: TGTGCCAGCAGCGTAGGAGGTGACTATGGCTACACCTTC
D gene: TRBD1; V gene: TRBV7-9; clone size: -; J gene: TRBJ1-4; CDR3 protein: CASSPDRVIKEKLFF; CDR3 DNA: TGTGCCAGCAGCCCCGACAGGGTAATCAAGGAAAAACTGTTTTTT
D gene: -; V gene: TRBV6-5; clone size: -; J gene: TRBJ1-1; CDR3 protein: CASSYSRGHQAFF; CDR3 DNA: TGTGCCAGCAGTTACTCAAGGGGCCACCAAGCTTTCTTT
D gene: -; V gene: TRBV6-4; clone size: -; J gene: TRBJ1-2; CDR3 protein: CASSIGVNYGYTF; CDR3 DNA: TGTGCCAGCAGCATAGGGGTAAACTATGGCTACACCTTC
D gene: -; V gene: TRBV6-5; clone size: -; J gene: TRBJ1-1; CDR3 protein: CASILNTEAFF; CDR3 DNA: TGTGCCAGCATACTTAACACTGAAGCTTTCTTT